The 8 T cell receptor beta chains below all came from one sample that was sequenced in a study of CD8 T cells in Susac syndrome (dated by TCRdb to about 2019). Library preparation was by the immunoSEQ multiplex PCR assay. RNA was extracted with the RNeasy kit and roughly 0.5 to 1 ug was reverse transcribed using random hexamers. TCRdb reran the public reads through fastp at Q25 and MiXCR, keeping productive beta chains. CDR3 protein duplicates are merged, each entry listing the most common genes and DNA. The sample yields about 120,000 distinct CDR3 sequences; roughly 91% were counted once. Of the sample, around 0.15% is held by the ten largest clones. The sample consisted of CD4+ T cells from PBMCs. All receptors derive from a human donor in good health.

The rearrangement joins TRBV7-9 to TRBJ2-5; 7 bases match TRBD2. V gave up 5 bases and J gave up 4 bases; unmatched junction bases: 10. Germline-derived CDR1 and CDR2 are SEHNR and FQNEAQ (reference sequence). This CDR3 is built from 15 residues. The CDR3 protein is CASSLGLGGGETQYF. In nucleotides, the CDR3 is TGTGCCAGCAGCCTAGGGCTTGGCGGGGGAGAGACCCAGTACTTC.

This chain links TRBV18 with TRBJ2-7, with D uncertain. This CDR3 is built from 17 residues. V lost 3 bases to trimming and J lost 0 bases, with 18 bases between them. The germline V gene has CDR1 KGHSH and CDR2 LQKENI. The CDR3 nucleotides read TGTGCCAGCTCACCTGATCGAACCGCCAGGAGCTCCTACGAGCAGTACTTC. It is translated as CASSPDRTARSSYEQYF.

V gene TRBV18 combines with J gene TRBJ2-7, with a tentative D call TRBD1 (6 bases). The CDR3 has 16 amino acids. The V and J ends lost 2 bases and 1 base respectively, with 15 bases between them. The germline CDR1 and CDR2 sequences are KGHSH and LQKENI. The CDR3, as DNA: TGTGCCAGCTCACCATCAGCCGCAGGGGCGTCCTACGAGCAGTACTTC. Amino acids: CASSPSAAGASYEQYF.

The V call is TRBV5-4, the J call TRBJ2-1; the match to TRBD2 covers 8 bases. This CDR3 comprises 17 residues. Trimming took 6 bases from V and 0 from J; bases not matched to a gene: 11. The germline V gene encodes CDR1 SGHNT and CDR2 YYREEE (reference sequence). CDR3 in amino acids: CASTEGGGHPSYNEQFF. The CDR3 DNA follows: TGTGCCAGCACCGAGGGCGGGGGGCACCCCTCCTACAATGAGCAGTTCTTC.

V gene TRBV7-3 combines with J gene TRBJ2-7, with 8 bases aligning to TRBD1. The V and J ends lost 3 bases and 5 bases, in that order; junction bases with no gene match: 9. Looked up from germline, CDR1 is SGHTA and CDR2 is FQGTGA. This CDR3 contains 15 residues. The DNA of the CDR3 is TGTGCCAGCAGCTTTTGGGTCAGGGGGCGCCACGAGCAGTACTTC. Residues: CASSFWVRGRHEQYF.

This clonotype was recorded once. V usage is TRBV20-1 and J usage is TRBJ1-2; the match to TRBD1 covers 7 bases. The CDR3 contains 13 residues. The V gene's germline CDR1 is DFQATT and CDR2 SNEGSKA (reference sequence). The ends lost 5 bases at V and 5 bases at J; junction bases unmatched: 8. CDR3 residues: CSALQGSGYGYTF. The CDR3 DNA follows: TGCAGTGCTCTACAGGGGTCTGGGTATGGCTACACCTTC.

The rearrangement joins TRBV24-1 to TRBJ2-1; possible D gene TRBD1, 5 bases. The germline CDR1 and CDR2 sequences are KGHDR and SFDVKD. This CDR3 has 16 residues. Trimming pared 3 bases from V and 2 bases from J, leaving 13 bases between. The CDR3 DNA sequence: TGTGCCACCAGTGATAGCCAGGGTCTCCCCTACAATGAGCAGTTCTTC. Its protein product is CATSDSQGLPYNEQFF.

DNA for the CDR3: TGTGCCAGCAGTTGGACAGTCCTCGGCGACAAAGAGACCCAGTACTTC. Translated, it gives CASSWTVLGDKETQYF. The chain has TRBV6-5 and TRBJ2-5; tentative D call: TRBD1 (6 bases). V was shortened by 4 bases and J by 3 bases, with 18 bases between the two germline ends. The CDR3 loop spans 16 amino acids. CDR1 is MNHEY and CDR2 is SVGAGI in the germline V gene.